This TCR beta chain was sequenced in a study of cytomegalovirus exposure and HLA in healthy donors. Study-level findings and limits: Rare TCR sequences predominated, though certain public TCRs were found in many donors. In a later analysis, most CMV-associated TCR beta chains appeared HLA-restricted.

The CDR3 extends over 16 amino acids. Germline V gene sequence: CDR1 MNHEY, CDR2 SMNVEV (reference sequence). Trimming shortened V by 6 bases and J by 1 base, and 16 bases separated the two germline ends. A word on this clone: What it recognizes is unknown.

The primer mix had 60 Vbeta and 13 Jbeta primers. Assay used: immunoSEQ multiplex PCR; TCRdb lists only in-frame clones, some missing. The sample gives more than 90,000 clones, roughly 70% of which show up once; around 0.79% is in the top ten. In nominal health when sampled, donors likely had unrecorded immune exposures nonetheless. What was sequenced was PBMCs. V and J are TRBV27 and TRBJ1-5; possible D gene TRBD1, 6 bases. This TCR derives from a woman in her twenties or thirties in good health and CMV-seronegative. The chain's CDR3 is CASSLSPTGSNQPQHF. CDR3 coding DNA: TGTGCCAGCAGCCTATCCCCTACAGGGAGCAATCAGCCCCAGCATTTT.